The 10 T cell receptor beta chains listed next were all sequenced from one sample in a study of T cell repertoires in cytomegalovirus infection. Their antigens are not known. MiXCR, applied by TCRdb to the reads, yields one record per CDR3 protein. Of just over 450,000 distinct CDR3 sequences detected, about 39% appear once; the ten largest clones hold about 45%. This specimen consisted of cultured PBMCs, obtained from culture after CMV antigen stimulation. Every receptor here comes from a human donor in good health (CMV status not recorded). Some clones in this sample may be carry-over from other donors' samples.

This clonotype was seen a handful of times. The J gene is TRBJ2-2, the V gene TRBV7-2; TRBD2 agrees at 12 bases. The CDR3 sequence is 16 residues long. V lost 0 bases, J lost 6 bases, and 2 bases stayed unmatched. CDR1 is SGHTA and CDR2 is FQGNSA in the germline V gene. The chain's CDR3 is CASSLALAGGAGELFF. The CDR3, as DNA: TGTGCCAGCAGCTTAGCCCTAGCGGGGGGGGCCGGGGAGCTGTTTTTT.

The chain links TRBV7-9 to TRBJ2-1, with D tentatively TRBD1 or TRBD2 (5 bases each). The CDR3 has 14 amino acids. V lost 1 base to trimming and J lost 7 bases, with 11 bases between them. Germline values: CDR1 SEHNR, CDR2 FQNEAQ (reference sequence). The DNA of the CDR3 is TGTGCCAGCAGCTTAGATCGGGGCGAAAATGAGCAGTTCTTC. It specifies CASSLDRGENEQFF.

The chain links TRBV7-6 to TRBJ2-3, with D perhaps matching TRBD2 (5 bases). Trimming shortened V by 3 bases and J by 2 bases, and 15 bases separated the two germline ends. The CDR3 totals 16 residues. In germline, CDR1 is SGHVS, CDR2 FNYEAQ. CDR3 in amino acids: CASSFRLMRDTDTQYF. CDR3 bases: TGTGCCAGCAGCTTCCGCCTAATGAGGGACACAGATACGCAGTATTTT.

The CDR3 spells CASRKSGPAGNTIYF. CDR3 in DNA: TGTGCCAGCAGAAAGTCGGGACCGGCTGGAAACACCATATATTTT. V is TRBV6-2 or TRBV6-3 and J is TRBJ1-3; D is perhaps TRBD1 (5 bases). Looked up from germline, CDR1 is MNHEY and CDR2 is SVGEGT. The CDR3 totals 15 residues. V was clipped by 6 bases and J by 2 bases, with 14 bases between them.

This rearrangement joins TRBV20-1 to TRBJ2-3; the match to TRBD1 covers 7 bases. V gave up 3 bases and J gave up 1 base; unmatched junction bases: 10. Per germline, CDR1 DFQATT and CDR2 SNEGSKA (reference sequence). The CDR3 totals 16 residues. CDR3 protein: CSASGHAQGGTDTQYF. DNA of the CDR3: TGCAGTGCTAGTGGTCACGCCCAGGGGGGCACAGATACGCAGTATTTT.

V usage is TRBV29-1 and J usage is TRBJ2-3; 13 bases align to TRBD2. CDR1 and CDR2 from the germline V gene are SQVTM and ANQGSEA. The CDR3 has 15 amino acids. V lost 1 base to trimming and J lost 3 bases; unmatched junction nucleotides: 1. The CDR3 DNA is TGCAGCGTTGAAGGGACTAGCGGGAGTACAGATACGCAGTATTTT. Its translation is CSVEGTSGSTDTQYF.

The rearrangement joins TRBV7-9 to TRBJ2-7; possibly TRBD1 or TRBD2 for D (5 bases each). This CDR3 spans 14 amino acids. Germline CDR1 SEHNR, CDR2 FQNEAQ (reference sequence). Trimming took off 8 bases at V and 2 bases at J, with 16 bases between the two ends. CDR3 residues: CASGGLKKPYEQYF. The CDR3 DNA reads as TGTGCCAGCGGGGGATTGAAGAAACCCTACGAGCAGTACTTC. Full variable domain (outside the CDR3, taken from reference TRBV7-9 and TRBJ2-7): DTGVSQNPRHKITKRGQNVTFRCDPISEHNRLYWYRQTLGQGPEFLTYFQNEAQLEKSRLLSDRFSAERPKGSFSTLEIQRTEQGDSAMYLCASGGLKKPYEQYFGPGTRLTVT.

This chain connects TRBV6-2 or TRBV6-3 to TRBJ2-1; TRBD2 aligns across 8 bases. After removal of 5 bases from V and 12 bases from J, the junction contained 9 bases not matched to a gene. Looked up from germline, CDR1 is MNHEY and CDR2 is SVGEGT. The CDR3 is 13 amino acids. Written as DNA, the CDR3 is TGTGCCAGCAGTCCCACCGGGGGGGTGGTGCAGTTCTTC. It translates to CASSPTGGVVQFF.

The rearrangement uses TRBV11-3 and TRBJ2-5; 9 positions match TRBD2. The CDR3 consists of 16 residues. Germline assignment: CDR1 SGHNT and CDR2 YENEEA. The V and J ends lost 1 base and 1 base, in that order; junction bases with no gene match: 4. The CDR3 DNA is TGTGCCAGCAGCTTAGGGAAGACTAGCGGCCAAGAGACCCAGTACTTC. Translated, it gives CASSLGKTSGQETQYF.

The CDR3 region is CSASARGRFYGNQPQHF. The CDR3 DNA is TGCAGTGCTAGTGCCAGGGGGCGTTTTTATGGTAATCAGCCCCAGCATTTT. This sequence joins TRBV20-1 and TRBJ1-5; 8 nucleotides align to TRBD1. The CDR3 is 17 residues long. With 3 bases clipped from V and 4 bases from J, the junction kept 14 bases outside the gene matches. CDR1 is DFQATT and CDR2 is SNEGSKA in the germline V gene (reference sequence).